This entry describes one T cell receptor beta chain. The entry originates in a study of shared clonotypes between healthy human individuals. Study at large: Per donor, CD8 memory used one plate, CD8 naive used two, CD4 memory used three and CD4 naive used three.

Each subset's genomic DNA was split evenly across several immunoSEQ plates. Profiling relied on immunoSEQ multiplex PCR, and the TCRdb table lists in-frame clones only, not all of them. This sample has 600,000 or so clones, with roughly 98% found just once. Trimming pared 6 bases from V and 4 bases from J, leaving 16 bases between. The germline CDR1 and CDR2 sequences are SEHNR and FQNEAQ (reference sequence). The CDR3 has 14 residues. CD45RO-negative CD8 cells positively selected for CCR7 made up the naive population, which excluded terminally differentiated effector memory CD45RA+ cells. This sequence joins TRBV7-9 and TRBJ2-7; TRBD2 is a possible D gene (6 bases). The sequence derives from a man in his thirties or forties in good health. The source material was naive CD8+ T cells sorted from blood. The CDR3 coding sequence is TGTGCCAGCAGACTAGTGGAGGGCCGGTACGAGCAGTACTTC. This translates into CASRLVEGRYEQYF.